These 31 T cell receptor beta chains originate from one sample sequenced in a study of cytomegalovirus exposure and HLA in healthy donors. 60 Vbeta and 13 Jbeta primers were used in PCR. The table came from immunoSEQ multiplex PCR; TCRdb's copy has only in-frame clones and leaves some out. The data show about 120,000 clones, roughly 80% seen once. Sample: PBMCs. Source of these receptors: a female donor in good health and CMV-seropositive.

DNA for the CDR3: TGTGCCAGCTCACCCACTTCGGCCAGGGTTTTGTACCAAGAGACCCAGTACTTC. Translating gives CASSPTSARVLYQETQYF. The chain couples TRBV28 to TRBJ2-5; D perhaps matches TRBD1 (5 bases). Germline CDR1 MDHEN, CDR2 SYDVKM. There are 18 residues in the CDR3. V dropped 8 bases and J dropped 0 bases, with 25 bases sitting between them.

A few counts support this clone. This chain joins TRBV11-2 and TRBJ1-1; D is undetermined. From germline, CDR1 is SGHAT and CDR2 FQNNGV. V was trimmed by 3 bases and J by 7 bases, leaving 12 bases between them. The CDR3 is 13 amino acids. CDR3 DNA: TGTGCCAGCAGCTTGGTCGGGAGGATTGAAGCTTTCTTT. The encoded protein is CASSLVGRIEAFF.

In DNA form, the CDR3 reads TGTGCCAGCACTAACCCAGGGGAAGGACCCCTCCACTTT. As protein: CASTNPGEGPLHF. V usage is TRBV28 and J usage is TRBJ1-6; possible D gene TRBD1, 6 bases. Germline loops: CDR1 MDHEN, CDR2 SYDVKM. V was clipped by 7 bases and J by 12 bases, with 16 bases between them. The length of the CDR3 is 13 residues.

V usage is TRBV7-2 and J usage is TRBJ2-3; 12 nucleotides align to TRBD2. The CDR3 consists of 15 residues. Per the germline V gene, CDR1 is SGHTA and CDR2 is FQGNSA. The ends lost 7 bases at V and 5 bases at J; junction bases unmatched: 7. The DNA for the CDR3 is TGTGCCAGCACCCCTAGCGGGGGGGCCGTAGATACGCAGTATTTT. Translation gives CASTPSGGAVDTQYF.

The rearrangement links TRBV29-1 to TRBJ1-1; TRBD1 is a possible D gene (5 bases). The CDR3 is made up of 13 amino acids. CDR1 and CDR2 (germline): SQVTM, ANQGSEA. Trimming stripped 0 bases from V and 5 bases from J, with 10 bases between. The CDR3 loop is CSVEEWGGTEAFF. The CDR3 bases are TGCAGCGTTGAAGAGTGGGGGGGGACTGAAGCTTTCTTT.

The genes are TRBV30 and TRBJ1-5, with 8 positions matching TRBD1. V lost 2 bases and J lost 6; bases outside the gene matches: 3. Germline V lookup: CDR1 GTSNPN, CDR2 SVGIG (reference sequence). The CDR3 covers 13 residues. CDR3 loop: CAWSSGGGQPQHF. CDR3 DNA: TGTGCCTGGAGTTCAGGGGGCGGTCAGCCCCAGCATTTT.

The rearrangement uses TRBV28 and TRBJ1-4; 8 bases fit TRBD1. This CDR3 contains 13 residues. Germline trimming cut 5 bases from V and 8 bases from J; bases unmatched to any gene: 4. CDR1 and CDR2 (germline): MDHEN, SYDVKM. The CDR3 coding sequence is TGTGCCAGCAGTCCAGGGGGCGGGGAAAAACTGTTTTTT. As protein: CASSPGGGEKLFF.

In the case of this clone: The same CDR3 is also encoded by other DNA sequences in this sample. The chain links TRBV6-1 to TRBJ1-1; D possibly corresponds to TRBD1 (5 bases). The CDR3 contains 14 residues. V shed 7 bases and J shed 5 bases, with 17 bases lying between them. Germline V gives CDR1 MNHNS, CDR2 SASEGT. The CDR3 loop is CASITGELGTEAFF. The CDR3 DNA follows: TGTGCCAGCATAACGGGGGAACTGGGAACTGAAGCTTTCTTT.

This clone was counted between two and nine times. The CDR3 DNA follows: TGTGCCACCCGTATACCGGACAGAGGCGGCTACACCTTC. Protein product: CATRIPDRGGYTF. The chain carries TRBV6-5 and TRBJ1-2, with D tentatively TRBD1 (6 bases). The CDR3 covers 13 residues. V lost 10 bases to trimming and J lost 8 bases, with 20 bases between them. The germline V gene encodes CDR1 MNHEY and CDR2 SVGAGI.

CDR3 protein: CASSPIRGPYNEQFF. The CDR3 DNA reads TGTGCCAGCAGCCCAATACGAGGGCCCTACAATGAGCAGTTCTTC. The chain links TRBV14 to TRBJ2-1, with a tentative D call TRBD2 (5 bases). Trimming shortened V by 4 bases and J by 2 bases, and 12 bases separated the two germline ends. CDR1 is SGHDN, CDR2 FVKESK, per germline. The CDR3 has 15 residues.

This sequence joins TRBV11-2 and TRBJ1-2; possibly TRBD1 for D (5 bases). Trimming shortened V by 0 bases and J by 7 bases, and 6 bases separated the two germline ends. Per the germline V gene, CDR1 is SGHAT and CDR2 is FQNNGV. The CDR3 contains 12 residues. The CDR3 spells CASSLDRGGYTF. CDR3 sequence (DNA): TGTGCCAGCAGCTTAGATAGGGGTGGCTACACCTTC. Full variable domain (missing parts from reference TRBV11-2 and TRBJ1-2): EAGVAQSPRYKIIEKRQSVAFWCNPISGHATLYWYQQILGQGPKLLIQFQNNGVVDDSQLPKDRFSAERLKGVDSTLKIQPAKLEDSAVYLCASSLDRGGYTFGSGTRLTVV.

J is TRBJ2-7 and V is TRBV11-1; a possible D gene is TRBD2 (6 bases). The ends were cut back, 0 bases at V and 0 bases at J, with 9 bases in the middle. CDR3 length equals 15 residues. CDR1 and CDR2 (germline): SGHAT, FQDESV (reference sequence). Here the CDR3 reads CASSLAGGGSYEQYF. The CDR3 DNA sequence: TGTGCCAGCAGCTTAGCCGGGGGTGGCTCCTACGAGCAGTACTTC.

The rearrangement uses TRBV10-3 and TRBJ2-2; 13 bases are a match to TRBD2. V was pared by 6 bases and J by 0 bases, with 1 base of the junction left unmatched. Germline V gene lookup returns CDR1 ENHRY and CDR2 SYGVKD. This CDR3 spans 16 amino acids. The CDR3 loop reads CAIRLAGGTNTGELFF. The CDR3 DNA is TGTGCCATCAGACTAGCGGGGGGGACGAACACCGGGGAGCTGTTTTTT.

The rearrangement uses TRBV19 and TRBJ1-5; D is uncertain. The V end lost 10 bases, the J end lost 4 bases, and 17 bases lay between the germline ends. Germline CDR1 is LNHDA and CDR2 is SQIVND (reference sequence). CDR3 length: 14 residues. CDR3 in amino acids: CATSLTPLNQPQHF. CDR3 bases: TGTGCCACAAGTTTAACGCCGCTAAATCAGCCCCAGCATTTT.

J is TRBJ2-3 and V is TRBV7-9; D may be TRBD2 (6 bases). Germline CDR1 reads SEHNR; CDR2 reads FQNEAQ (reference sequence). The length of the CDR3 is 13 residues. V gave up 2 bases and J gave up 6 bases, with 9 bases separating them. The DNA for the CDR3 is TGTGCCAGCAGCTTAAGGGAGGCGGATACGCAGTATTTT. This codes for CASSLREADTQYF.

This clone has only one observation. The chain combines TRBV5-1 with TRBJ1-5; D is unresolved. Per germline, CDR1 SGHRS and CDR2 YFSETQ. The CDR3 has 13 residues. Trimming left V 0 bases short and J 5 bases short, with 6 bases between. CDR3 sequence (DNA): TGCGCCAGCAGCTTGGCGGAGGATCAGCCCCAGCATTTT. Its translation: CASSLAEDQPQHF.

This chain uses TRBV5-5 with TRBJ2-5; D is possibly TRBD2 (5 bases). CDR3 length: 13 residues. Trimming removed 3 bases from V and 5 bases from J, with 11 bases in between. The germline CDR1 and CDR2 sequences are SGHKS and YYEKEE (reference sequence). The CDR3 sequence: CASSSAGEETQYF. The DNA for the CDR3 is TGTGCCAGCAGCTCTGCGGGTGAGGAGACCCAGTACTTC.

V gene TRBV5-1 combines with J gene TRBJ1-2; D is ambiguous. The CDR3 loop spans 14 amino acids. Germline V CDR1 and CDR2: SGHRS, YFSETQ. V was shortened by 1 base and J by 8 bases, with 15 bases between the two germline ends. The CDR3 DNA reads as TGCGCCAGCAGCTTGTTAGGAGGGCTCGAAGGCTACACCTTC. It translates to CASSLLGGLEGYTF.

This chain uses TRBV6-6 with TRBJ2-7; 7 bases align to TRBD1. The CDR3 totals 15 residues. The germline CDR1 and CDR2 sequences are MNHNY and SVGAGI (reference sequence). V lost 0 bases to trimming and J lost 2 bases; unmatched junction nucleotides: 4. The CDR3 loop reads CASSYSGQVTYEQYF. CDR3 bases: TGTGCCAGCAGTTACTCCGGACAGGTGACCTACGAGCAGTACTTC.

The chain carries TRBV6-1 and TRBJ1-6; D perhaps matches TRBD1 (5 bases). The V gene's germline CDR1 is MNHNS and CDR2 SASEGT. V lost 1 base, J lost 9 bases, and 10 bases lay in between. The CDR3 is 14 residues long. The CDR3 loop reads CASSEDRGGSPLHF. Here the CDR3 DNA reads TGTGCCAGCAGTGAAGATCGGGGGGGTTCACCCCTCCACTTT.

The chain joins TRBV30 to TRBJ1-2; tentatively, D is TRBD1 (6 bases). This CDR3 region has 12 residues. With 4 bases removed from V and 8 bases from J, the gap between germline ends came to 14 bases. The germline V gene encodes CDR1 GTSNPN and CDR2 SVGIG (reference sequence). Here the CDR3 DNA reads TGTGCCTGGAACAGGGCGCCTAGGGGCTACACCTTC. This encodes CAWNRAPRGYTF.

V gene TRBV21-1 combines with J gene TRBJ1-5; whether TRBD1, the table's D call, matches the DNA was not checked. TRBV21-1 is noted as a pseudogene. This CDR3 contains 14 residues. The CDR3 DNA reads TGTGCCAGCAGCGTTACAGGGGCCAGTCAGCCCCAGCATTTT. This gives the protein CASSVTGASQPQHF.

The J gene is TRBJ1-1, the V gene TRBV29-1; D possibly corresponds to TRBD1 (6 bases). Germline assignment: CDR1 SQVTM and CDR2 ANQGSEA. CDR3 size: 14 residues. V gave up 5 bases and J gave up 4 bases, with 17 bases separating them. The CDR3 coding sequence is TGCAGCGTTCCCAACAGGGCGTTGGGCACTGAAGCTTTCTTT. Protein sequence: CSVPNRALGTEAFF.

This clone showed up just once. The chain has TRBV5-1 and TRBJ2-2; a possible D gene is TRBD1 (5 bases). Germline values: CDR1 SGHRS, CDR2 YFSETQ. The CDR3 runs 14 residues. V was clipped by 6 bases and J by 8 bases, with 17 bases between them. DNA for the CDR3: TGCGCCAGCAATTTTGACAGATCTTCGGGGGAGCTGTTTTTT. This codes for CASNFDRSSGELFF.

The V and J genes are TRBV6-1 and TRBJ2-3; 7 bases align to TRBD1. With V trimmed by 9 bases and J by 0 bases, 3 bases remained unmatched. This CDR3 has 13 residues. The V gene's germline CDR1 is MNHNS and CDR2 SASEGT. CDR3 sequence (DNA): TGTGCCAGTAAGGGGGCTAGCACAGATACGCAGTATTTT. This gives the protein CASKGASTDTQYF.

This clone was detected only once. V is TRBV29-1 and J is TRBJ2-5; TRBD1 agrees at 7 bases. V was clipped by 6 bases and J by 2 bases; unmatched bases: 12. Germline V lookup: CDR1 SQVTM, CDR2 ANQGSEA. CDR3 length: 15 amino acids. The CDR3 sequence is CSVPLRTGPQETQYF. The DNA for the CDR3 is TGCAGCGTGCCCCTAAGGACAGGCCCGCAAGAGACCCAGTACTTC.

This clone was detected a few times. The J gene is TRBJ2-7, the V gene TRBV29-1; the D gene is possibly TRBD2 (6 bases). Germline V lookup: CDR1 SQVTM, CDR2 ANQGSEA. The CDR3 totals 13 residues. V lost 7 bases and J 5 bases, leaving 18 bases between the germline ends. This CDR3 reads CSAQGGVGHEQYF. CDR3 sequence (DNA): TGCAGCGCGCAGGGAGGAGTGGGTCACGAGCAGTACTTC.

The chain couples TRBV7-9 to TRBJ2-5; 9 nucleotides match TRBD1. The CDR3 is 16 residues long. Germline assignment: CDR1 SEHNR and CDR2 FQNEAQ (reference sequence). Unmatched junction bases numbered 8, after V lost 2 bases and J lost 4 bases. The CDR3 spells CASSLTGTGFTETQYF. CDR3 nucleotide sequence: TGTGCCAGCAGCTTAACCGGGACAGGGTTTACAGAGACCCAGTACTTC.

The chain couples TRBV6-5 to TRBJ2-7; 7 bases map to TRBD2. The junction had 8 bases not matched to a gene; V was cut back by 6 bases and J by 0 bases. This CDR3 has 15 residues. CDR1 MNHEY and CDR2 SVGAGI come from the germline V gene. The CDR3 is CASSQTAGISYEQYF. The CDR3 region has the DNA TGTGCCAGCAGCCAGACAGCGGGGATCTCCTACGAGCAGTACTTC.

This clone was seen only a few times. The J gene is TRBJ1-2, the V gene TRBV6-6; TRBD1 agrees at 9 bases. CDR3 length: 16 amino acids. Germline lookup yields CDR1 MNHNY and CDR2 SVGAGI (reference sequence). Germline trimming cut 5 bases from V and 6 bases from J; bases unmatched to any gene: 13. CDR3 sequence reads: CASSRNPGTGNHGYTF. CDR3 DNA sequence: TGTGCCAGCAGTCGAAATCCCGGGACAGGGAACCATGGCTACACCTTC.

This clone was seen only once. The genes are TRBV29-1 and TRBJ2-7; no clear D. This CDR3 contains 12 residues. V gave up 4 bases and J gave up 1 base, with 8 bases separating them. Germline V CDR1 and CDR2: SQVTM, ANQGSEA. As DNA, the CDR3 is TGCAGCGTTGTCAGCAGGTCCTACGAGCAGTACTTC. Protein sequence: CSVVSRSYEQYF.